These T cell receptor beta chains were read from a single sample in a study of OX40 agonist ivuxolimab in advanced cancers. Clones were sequenced by immunoSEQ multiplex PCR, and TCRdb holds only the in-frame ones, with some missing. This sample yields more than 60,000 clones, of which more than 60% are seen a single time; around 1.5% belongs to the top ten. This specimen was CD4+ or CD8+ T cells sorted from blood, taken in a trial of the OX40 agonist ivuxolimab. The origin of the receptors is an adult with an advanced solid tumor such as melanoma, head and neck, liver or kidney cancer. The CDR3 runs from the conserved cysteine through the conserved F or W. D genes are given only for firm matches. The size entry is marked missing in some rows and otherwise reads once, few, many or a size class.

. TRBJ2-7 15 . TRBV6-5 CASSYSMDGSYEQYF TGTGCCAGCAGTTACTCGATGGACGGATCCTACGAGCAGTACTTC
. TRBJ2-1 13 . TRBV15 CATSRGASNEQFF TGTGCCACCAGTAGGGGGGCCTCCAATGAGCAGTTCTTC
TRBD1 TRBJ1-5 17 . TRBV7-9 CASSPGTGDGRNQPQHF TGTGCCAGCAGCCCGGGGACAGGGGATGGACGCAATCAGCCCCAGCATTTT
TRBD1 TRBJ1-2 15 . TRBV4-3 CASSQPGQGVYGYTF TGCGCCAGCAGCCAGCCGGGACAGGGGGTCTATGGCTACACCTTC
TRBD1 TRBJ2-1 17 . TRBV5-8 CASSFELRDRGNNEQFF TGTGCCAGCAGCTTCGAACTGCGGGACAGGGGAAACAATGAGCAGTTCTTC
TRBD1 TRBJ2-5 15 few TRBV18 CASSPPSGGQETQYF TGTGCCAGCTCACCACCATCAGGGGGCCAAGAGACCCAGTACTTC
TRBD1 TRBJ1-5 14 . TRBV19 CASSIRQGGKPQHF TGTGCCAGTAGTATACGGCAGGGGGGTAAGCCCCAGCATTTT
. TRBJ2-5 12 . TRBV30 CAWTLARETQYF TGTGCCTGGACCCTAGCGAGGGAGACCCAGTACTTC
TRBD2 TRBJ2-4 20 . TRBV19 CASSMVMRLAGGPDKNIQYF TGTGCCAGTAGTATGGTTATGAGGCTAGCGGGGGGGCCGGACAAAAACATTCAGTACTTC
. TRBJ2-7 14 few TRBV18 CASSPRGTPYEQYF TGTGCCAGCTCACCACGGGGGACACCCTACGAGCAGTACTTC
. TRBJ2-1 17 . TRBV19 CASSRNIELPHWDEQFF TGTGCCAGTAGTAGAAATATCGAACTTCCCCACTGGGATGAGCAGTTCTTC
. TRBJ1-1 14 . TRBV16 CASSQGRGNTEAFF TGTGCCAGCAGCCAAGGTAGGGGAAACACTGAAGCTTTCTTT
. TRBJ2-3 13 . TRBV7-3 CASSGRPTDTQYF TGTGCCAGCAGCGGGAGGCCCACAGATACGCAGTATTTT
TRBD2 TRBJ2-3 15 . TRBV19 CASSETSGRSDTQYF TGTGCCAGTAGCGAGACTAGCGGGAGGTCAGATACGCAGTATTTT
TRBD2 TRBJ2-7 14 . TRBV2 CASTWTSGTYEQYF TGTGCCAGCACCTGGACTAGCGGGACCTACGAGCAGTACTTC
. TRBJ1-3 16 . TRBV18 CASSPNGGGSGNTIYF TGTGCCAGCTCACCCAACGGTGGGGGGTCCGGAAACACCATATATTTT
. TRBJ2-5 14 . TRBV18 CASSQQGFEETQYF TGTGCCAGCTCACAACAGGGATTTGAAGAGACCCAGTACTTC
. TRBJ1-2 14 once TRBV7-9 CASSLGVQSRGYTF TGTGCCAGCAGCTTAGGGGTCCAATCTCGGGGCTACACCTTC
TRBD2 TRBJ2-3 17 . TRBV28 CASSLRGKGGVKDTQYF TGTGCCAGCAGTTTAAGAGGGAAGGGAGGGGTGAAAGATACGCAGTATTTT
TRBD1 TRBJ1-1 14 . TRBV7-3 CASSPDRGMTEAFF TGTGCCAGCAGCCCCGACAGGGGAATGACTGAAGCTTTCTTT
. TRBJ1-6 15 few TRBV5-1 CASSLSVGANSPLHF TGCGCCAGCAGCTTATCGGTGGGGGCGAATTCACCCCTCCACTTT
TRBD1 TRBJ2-7 15 . TRBV10-2 CASSSRGGQGDEQYF TGCGCCAGCAGTTCCCGAGGGGGACAGGGAGACGAGCAGTACTTC
. TRBJ2-5 13 . TRBV7-2 CASSLNSGETQYF TGTGCCAGCAGCTTGAACAGTGGGGAGACCCAGTACTTC
TRBD2 TRBJ2-1 15 few TRBV5-6 CASSRGGLADNEQFF TGTGCCAGCAGTCGGGGCGGACTAGCGGACAATGAGCAGTTCTTC
. TRBJ1-2 13 once TRBV28 CASMTGLPYGYTF TGTGCCAGCATGACAGGCCTCCCGTATGGCTACACCTTC
. TRBJ2-7 17 . TRBV21-1 CASSPASGREGSYEQYF TGTGCCAGCAGCCCAGCTTCGGGGCGGGAGGGTTCCTACGAGCAGTACTTC
. TRBJ1-4 15 . TRBV9 CASSVGPTRSEKLFF TGTGCCAGCAGCGTAGGGCCCACACGGAGTGAAAAACTGTTTTTT
TRBD1 TRBJ2-7 14 few TRBV6-5 CASSPNLRQGSGYF TGTGCCAGCAGTCCCAACCTGAGACAGGGGAGTGGTTACTTC
. TRBJ2-2 14 . TRBV5-6 CASSQQQNTGELFF TGTGCCAGCAGCCAACAACAGAACACCGGGGAGCTGTTTTTT
. TRBJ2-5 14 . TRBV6-6 CASNLQGSQETQYF TGTGCCAGCAACCTACAGGGTTCGCAAGAGACCCAGTACTTC
TRBD2 TRBJ2-7 15 . TRBV11-1 CASSLAAGGPYEQYF TGTGCCAGCAGCTTAGCGGCGGGAGGGCCCTACGAGCAGTACTTC
TRBD1 TRBJ1-4 14 . TRBV5-1 CASSFGQGNEKLFF TGCGCCAGCAGCTTCGGACAGGGCAATGAAAAACTGTTTTTT
. TRBJ2-7 15 . TRBV30 CAWSPTLSHSYEQYF TGTGCCTGGAGTCCAACACTCTCACACTCCTACGAGCAGTACTTC
. TRBJ1-1 14 . TRBV5-6 CASSLGPSATEAFF TGTGCCAGCAGCTTGGGACCCTCTGCCACTGAAGCTTTCTTT
TRBD1 TRBJ2-7 12 . TRBV11-2 CASSGQRYEQYF TGTGCCAGCTCGGGACAGCGCTACGAGCAGTACTTC
. TRBJ2-5 17 . TRBV6-1 CASSEGWGSVTQETQYF TGTGCCAGCAGTGAAGGGTGGGGGAGTGTCACGCAAGAGACCCAGTACTTC